This is a list of T cell receptor beta chains from one sample in a study of graft-versus-host responses after intestinal transplantation. Sequenced by immunoSEQ multiplex PCR; TCRdb stores in-frame clones only, minus some. The sample yields around 97,000 clones, 80% to 95% seen once. Antigen specificity for these receptors is unknown. Source: unstimulated CD8+ T cells sorted from spleen or lymph node cells, taken before intestinal transplant. The receptor source for this set is a human donor who received an intestinal transplant. The CDR3 runs from the conserved cysteine through the conserved F or W. D genes are given only for firm matches. The size of a clone is reported for some rows only, either as once, few or many, or as a class for expanded clones.

clone_size,j_call,v_call,d_call,cdr3_nt,cdr3_aa
NA,TRBJ2-5,TRBV5-4,NA,TGTGCCAGCAGCTTGCACGAGCGAGAAGAGACCCAGTACTTC,CASSLHEREETQYF
NA,TRBJ2-3,TRBV28,TRBD2,TGTGCCAGCAGTTTGGATGGACTAGCGCAAATCACAGATACGCAGTATTTT,CASSLDGLAQITDTQYF
NA,TRBJ2-1,TRBV10-1,NA,TGCGCCAGCAGTGAGTCGATGGATGAGCAGTTCTTC,CASSESMDEQFF
NA,TRBJ1-1,TRBV27,NA,TGTGCCAGCAGTTTTTCTAGGAACACTGAAGCTTTCTTT,CASSFSRNTEAFF
NA,TRBJ1-3,TRBV4-1,NA,TGCGCCAGCAGCCCTTGGACTGGAAACACCATATATTTT,CASSPWTGNTIYF
NA,TRBJ1-2,TRBV10-3,NA,TGTGCCATCAGGAAGACTATCAATTATGGCTACACCTTC,CAIRKTINYGYTF
NA,TRBJ2-1,TRBV6-1,NA,TGTGCCAGCAGTCCACGGCTATACAATGAGCAGTTCTTC,CASSPRLYNEQFF
NA,TRBJ2-2,TRBV27,NA,TGTGCCAGCACGAGATTCTACACCGGGGAGCTGTTTTTT,CASTRFYTGELFF
once,TRBJ2-3,TRBV6-6,NA,TGTGCCAACAGCCGCACTAGTAGCACAGATACGCAGTATTTT,CANSRTSSTDTQYF
NA,TRBJ2-7,TRBV4-1,NA,TGCGCCAGCAGCCAAGAAGAACCGAAGAGCTCCTACGAGCAGTACTTC,CASSQEEPKSSYEQYF
NA,TRBJ2-7,TRBV28,TRBD2,TGTGCCAGCAGTGAGGGGACAGGAGGACTAGCGGGATCTGGGTACGAGCAGTACTTC,CASSEGTGGLAGSGYEQYF
NA,TRBJ1-5,TRBV4-1,NA,TGCGCCAGCAGCCAAGTTCAACTAGCGGGGCAGCCCCAGCATTTT,CASSQVQLAGQPQHF
NA,TRBJ2-5,TRBV6-5,NA,TGTGCCAGCAGTTACTCGTTCGGCCAAGAGACCCAGTACTTC,CASSYSFGQETQYF
NA,TRBJ1-4,TRBV2,NA,TGTGCCAGCAGTGTGGTTGCAACTAATGAAAAACTGTTTTTT,CASSVVATNEKLFF
NA,TRBJ2-1,TRBV27,TRBD2,TGTGCCAGCAGTTCCACTAGCGGAGGCTCCTACAATGAGCAGTTCTTC,CASSSTSGGSYNEQFF
NA,TRBJ2-7,TRBV6-1,TRBD1,TGTGCCAGCGGATCCGGGACAGGACCGAAGAGGCAGTACTTC,CASGSGTGPKRQYF
NA,TRBJ2-7,TRBV5-4,NA,TGTGCCAGCAGCTTGGCGGGTTCCTACGAGCAGTACTTC,CASSLAGSYEQYF
NA,TRBJ1-6,TRBV6-4,TRBD1,TGTGCCAGCAGTTACCCCTTTACAGGGGGCGTTTTGGATTCACCCCTCCACTTT,CASSYPFTGGVLDSPLHF
NA,TRBJ1-2,TRBV9,TRBD1,TGTGCCAGCAGCGTAGGGGCAGGGGGCAATGGCTACACCTTC,CASSVGAGGNGYTF
NA,TRBJ2-7,TRBV7-9,TRBD1,TGTGCCAGCAGCTGGGACAGGGGGCACGAGCAGTACTTC,CASSWDRGHEQYF